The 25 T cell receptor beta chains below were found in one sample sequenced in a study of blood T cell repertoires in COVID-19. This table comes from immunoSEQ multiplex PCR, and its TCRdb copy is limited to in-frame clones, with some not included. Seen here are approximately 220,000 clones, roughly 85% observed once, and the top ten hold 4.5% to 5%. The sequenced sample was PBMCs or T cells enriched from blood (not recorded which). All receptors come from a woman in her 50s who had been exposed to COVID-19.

The CDR3 sequence: CSVVNRAHYEQYF. The DNA for the CDR3 is TGCAGCGTTGTGAACAGGGCGCATTACGAGCAGTACTTC. The chain links TRBV29-1 to TRBJ2-7, with a possible D match to TRBD1 (6 bases). The V and J ends lost 4 bases and 4 bases respectively, with 14 bases between them. The length of the CDR3 is 13 residues. Germline V lookup: CDR1 SQVTM, CDR2 ANQGSEA.

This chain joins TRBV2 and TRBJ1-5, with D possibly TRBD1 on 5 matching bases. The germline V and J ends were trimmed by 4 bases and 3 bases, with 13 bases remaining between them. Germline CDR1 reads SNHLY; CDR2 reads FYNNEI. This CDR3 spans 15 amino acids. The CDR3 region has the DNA TGTGCCAGCAGTGGTTCCCAGGGATACAATCAGCCCCAGCATTTT. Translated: CASSGSQGYNQPQHF.

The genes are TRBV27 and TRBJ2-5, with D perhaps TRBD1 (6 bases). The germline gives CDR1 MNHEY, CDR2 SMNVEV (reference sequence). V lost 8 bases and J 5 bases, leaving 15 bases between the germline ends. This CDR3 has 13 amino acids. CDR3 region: CASGQGRGETQYF. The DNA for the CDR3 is TGTGCCAGCGGGCAGGGGCGCGGGGAGACCCAGTACTTC.

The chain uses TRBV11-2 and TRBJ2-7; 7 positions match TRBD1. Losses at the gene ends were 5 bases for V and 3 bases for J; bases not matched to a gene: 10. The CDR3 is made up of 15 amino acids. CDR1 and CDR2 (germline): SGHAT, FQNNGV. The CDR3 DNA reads TGTGCCAGCAGCCCACGGGACAGTACCTTCTACGAGCAGTACTTC. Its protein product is CASSPRDSTFYEQYF.

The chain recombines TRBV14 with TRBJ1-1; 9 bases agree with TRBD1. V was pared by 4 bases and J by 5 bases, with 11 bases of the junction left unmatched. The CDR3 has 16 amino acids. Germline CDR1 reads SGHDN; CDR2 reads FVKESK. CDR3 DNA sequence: TGTGCCAGCAGCCTACCGGGACAGGGAACGGGAACTGAAGCTTTCTTT. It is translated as CASSLPGQGTGTEAFF.

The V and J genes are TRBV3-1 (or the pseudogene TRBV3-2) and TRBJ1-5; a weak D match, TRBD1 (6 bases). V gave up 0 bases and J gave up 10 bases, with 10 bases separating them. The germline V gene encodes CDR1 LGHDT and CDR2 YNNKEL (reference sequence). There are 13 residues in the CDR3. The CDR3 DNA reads TGTGCCAGCAGCCAAGACCGGGACAAACCCCAGCATTTT. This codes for CASSQDRDKPQHF.

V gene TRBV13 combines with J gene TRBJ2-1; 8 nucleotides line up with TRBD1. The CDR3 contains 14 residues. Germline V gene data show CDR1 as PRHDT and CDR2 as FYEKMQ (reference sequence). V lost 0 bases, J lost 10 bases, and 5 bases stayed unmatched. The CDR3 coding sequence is TGTGCCAGCAGCTTAGGACAGGGGGGCCGCGAGCAGTTCTTC. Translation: CASSLGQGGREQFF.

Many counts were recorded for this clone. Written as DNA, the CDR3 is TGTGCCAGCAGTGATTCCTTCGGGACTAGCGGGGAGAATGAGCAGTTCTTC. Translated: CASSDSFGTSGENEQFF. The chain links TRBV6-4 to TRBJ2-1; TRBD2 matches 13 bases. Germline CDR1 MRHNA, CDR2 SNTAGT. The CDR3 length is 17 residues. With 3 bases clipped from V and 7 bases from J, the junction kept 9 bases outside the gene matches.

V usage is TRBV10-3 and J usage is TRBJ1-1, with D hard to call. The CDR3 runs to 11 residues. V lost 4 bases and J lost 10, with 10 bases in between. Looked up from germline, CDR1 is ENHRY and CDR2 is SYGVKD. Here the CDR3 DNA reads TGTGCCATCAGTGGTGGTTTCGGAGCTTTCTTT. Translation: CAISGGFGAFF.

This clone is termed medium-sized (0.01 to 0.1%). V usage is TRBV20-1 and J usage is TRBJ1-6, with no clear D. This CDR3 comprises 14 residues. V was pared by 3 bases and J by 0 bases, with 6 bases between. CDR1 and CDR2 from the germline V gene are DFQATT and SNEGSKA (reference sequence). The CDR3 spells CSASDSSYNSPLHF. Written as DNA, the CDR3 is TGCAGTGCTAGTGATAGCTCCTATAATTCACCCCTCCACTTT.

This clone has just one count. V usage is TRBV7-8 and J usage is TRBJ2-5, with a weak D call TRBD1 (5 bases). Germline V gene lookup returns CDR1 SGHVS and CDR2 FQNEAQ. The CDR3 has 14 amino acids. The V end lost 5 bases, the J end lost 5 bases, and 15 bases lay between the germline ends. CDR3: CASSERGEKETQYF. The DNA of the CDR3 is TGTGCCAGCAGCGAAAGGGGCGAGAAGGAGACCCAGTACTTC.

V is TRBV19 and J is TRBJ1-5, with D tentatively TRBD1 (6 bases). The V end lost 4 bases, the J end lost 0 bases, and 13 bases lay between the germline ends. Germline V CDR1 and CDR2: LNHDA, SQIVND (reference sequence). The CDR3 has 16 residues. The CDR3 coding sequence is TGTGCCAGTAGTAGAGGACAGAGTTCTAGCAATCAGCCCCAGCATTTT. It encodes CASSRGQSSSNQPQHF.

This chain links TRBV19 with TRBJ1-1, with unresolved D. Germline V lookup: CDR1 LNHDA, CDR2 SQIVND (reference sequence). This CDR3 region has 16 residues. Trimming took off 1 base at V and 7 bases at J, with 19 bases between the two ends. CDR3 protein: CASSIGKASPRGEAFF. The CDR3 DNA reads TGTGCCAGTAGTATAGGGAAGGCATCTCCCCGGGGTGAAGCTTTCTTT.

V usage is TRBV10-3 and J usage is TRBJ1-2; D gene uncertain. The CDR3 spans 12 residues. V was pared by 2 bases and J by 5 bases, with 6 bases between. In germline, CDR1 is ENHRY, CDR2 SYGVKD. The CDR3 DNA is TGTGCCATCAGTGAGAGCGGGTATGGCTACACCTTC. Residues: CAISESGYGYTF.

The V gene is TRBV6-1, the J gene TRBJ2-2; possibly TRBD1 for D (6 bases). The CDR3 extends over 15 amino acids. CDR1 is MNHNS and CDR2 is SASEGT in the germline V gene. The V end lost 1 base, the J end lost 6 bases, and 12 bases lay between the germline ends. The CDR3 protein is CASSEVSKGAGELFF. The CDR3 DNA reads TGTGCCAGCAGTGAAGTTAGTAAGGGGGCCGGGGAGCTGTTTTTT.

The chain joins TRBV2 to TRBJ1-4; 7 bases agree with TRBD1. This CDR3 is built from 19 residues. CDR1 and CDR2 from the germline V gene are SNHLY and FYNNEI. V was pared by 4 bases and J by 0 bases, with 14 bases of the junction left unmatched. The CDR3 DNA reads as TGTGCCAGCAGTGCAGGGGGTGCCCGGCGTGAGACAACTAATGAAAAACTGTTTTTT. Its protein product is CASSAGGARRETTNEKLFF.

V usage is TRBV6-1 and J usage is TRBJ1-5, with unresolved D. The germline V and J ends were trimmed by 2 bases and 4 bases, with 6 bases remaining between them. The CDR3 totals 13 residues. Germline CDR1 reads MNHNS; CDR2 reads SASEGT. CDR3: CASSENVNQPQHF. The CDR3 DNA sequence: TGTGCCAGCAGTGAAAATGTAAATCAGCCCCAGCATTTT.

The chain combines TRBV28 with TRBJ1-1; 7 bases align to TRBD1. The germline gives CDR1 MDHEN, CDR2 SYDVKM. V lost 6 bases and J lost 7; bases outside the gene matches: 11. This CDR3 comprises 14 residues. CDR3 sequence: CASRKTGATIEAFF. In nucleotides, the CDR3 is TGTGCCAGCAGGAAAACAGGGGCTACCATTGAAGCTTTCTTT. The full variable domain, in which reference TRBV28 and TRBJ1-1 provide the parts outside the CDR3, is DVKVTQSSRYLVKRTGEKVFLECVQDMDHENMFWYRQDPGLGLRLIYFSYDVKMKEKGDIPEGYSVSREKKERFSLILESASTNQTSMYLCASRKTGATIEAFFGQGTRLTVV.

CDR3 amino acids: CATSDRDRAMSEQFF. The CDR3 region has the DNA TGTGCCACCAGTGACCGGGACAGGGCGATGAGTGAGCAGTTCTTC. The chain is built from TRBV24-1 and TRBJ2-1; 9 bases fit TRBD1. Trimming removed 4 bases from V and 9 bases from J; junction bases left unmatched: 9. The V gene's germline CDR1 is KGHDR and CDR2 SFDVKD. The CDR3 has 15 residues.

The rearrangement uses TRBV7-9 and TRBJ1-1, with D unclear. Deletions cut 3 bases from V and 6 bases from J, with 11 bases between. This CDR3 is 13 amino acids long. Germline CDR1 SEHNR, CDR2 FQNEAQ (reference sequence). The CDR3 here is CASSFSGAAEAFF. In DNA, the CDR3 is TGTGCCAGCAGCTTCTCCGGAGCCGCTGAAGCTTTCTTT.

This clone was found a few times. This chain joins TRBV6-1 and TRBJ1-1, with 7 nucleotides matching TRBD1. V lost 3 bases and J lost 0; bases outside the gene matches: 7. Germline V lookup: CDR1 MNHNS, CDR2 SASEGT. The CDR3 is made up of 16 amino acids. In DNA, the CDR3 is TGTGCCAGCAGTGACCAACCGGGACAGTTGAACACTGAAGCTTTCTTT. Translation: CASSDQPGQLNTEAFF.

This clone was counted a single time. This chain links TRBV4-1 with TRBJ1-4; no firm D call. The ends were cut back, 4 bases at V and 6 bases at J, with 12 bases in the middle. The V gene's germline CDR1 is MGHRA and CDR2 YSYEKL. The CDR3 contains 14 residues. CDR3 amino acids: CASSPSRKDEKLFF. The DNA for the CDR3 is TGCGCCAGCAGCCCCTCCAGGAAAGATGAAAAACTGTTTTTT.

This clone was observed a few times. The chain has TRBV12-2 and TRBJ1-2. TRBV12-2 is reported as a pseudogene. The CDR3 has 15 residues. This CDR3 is CASRLVSRGVYGYTF. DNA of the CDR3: TGTGCAAGTCGCTTAGTCTCACGGGGAGTCTATGGCTACACCTTC.

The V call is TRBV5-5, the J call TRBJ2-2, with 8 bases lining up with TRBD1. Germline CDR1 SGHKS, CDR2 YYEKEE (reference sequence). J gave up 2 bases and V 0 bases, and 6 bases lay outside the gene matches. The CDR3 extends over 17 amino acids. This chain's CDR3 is CASSLGDRRPNTGELFF. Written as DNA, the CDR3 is TGTGCCAGCAGCTTGGGGGACAGGAGACCTAACACCGGGGAGCTGTTTTTT.

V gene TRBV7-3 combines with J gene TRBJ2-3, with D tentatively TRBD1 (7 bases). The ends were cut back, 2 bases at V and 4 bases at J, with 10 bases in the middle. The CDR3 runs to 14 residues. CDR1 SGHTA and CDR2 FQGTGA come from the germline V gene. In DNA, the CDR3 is TGTGCCAGCAGCTTACAGGGGGGCGCAGATACGCAGTATTTT. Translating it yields CASSLQGGADTQYF. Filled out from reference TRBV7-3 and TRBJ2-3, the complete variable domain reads GAGVSQTPSNKVTEKGKYVELRCDPISGHTALYWYRQSLGQGPEFLIYFQGTGAADDSGLPNDRFFAVRPEGSVSTLKIQRTERGDSAVYLCASSLQGGADTQYFGPGTRLTVL.